The clone carrying this T cell receptor (beta chain) appeared many times. The germline gives CDR1 SGHRS, CDR2 YFSETQ. There are 16 residues in the CDR3. The V segment lost 4 bases and the J segment 5 bases; nucleotides outside the gene matches: 6. TCRdb fed the 5' RACE reads into MiXCR, producing one record per CDR3 protein. Altogether under 75,000 distinct CDR3 sequences are present, 2.5% to 3.5% being singletons, with the ten largest covering less than 5.5%. The data were obtained in a study of neurological immune-mediated disorders. The receptor's source is a woman aged 45-59 years with multiple sclerosis. Sequenced: PBMCs. The V gene is TRBV5-1, the J gene TRBJ2-5, with TRBD2 identical over 15 bases. The CDR3 is CASSLGLAGGSETQYF. The CDR3 DNA sequence: TGCGCCAGCAGCCTGGGACTAGCGGGGGGTTCGGAGACCCAGTACTTC. Full variable domain (remainder filled in from reference TRBV5-1 and TRBJ2-5): KAGVTQTPRYLIKTRGQQVTLSCSPISGHRSVSWYQQTPGQGLQFLFEYFSETQRNKGNFPGRFSGRQFSNSRSEMNVSTLELGDSALYLCASSLGLAGGSETQYFGPGTRLLVL.